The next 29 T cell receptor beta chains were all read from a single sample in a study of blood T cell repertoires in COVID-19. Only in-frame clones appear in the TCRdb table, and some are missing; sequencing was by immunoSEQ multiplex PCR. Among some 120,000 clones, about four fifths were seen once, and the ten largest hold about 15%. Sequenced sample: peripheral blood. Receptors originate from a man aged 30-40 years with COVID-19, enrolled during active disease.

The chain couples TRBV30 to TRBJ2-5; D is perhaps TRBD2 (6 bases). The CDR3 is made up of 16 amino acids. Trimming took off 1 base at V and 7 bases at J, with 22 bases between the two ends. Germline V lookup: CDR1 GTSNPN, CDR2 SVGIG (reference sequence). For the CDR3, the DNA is TGTGCCTGGAGTGACTTCCGGACTACGATGTTCGGGACCCAGTACTTC. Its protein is CAWSDFRTTMFGTQYF.

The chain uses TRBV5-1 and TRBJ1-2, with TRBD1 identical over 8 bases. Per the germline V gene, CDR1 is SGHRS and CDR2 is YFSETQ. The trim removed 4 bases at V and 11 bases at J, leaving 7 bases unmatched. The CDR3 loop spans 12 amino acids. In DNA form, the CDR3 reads TGCGCCAGCAGCCGGGGACAGGATCATTACACCTTC. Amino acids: CASSRGQDHYTF.

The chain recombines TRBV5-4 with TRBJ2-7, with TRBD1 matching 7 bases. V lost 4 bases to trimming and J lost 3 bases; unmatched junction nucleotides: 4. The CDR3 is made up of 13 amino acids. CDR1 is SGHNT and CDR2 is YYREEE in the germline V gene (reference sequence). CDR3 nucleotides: TGTGCCAGCAGCCCCCGACAGGGCTACGAGCAGTACTTC. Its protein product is CASSPRQGYEQYF.

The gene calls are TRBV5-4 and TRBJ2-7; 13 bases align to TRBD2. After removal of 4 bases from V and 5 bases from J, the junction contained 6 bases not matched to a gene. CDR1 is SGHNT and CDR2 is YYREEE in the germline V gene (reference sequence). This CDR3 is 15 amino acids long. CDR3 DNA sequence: TGTGCCAGCAGCCCCTGGACTAGCGGGAGTAACGAGCAGTACTTC. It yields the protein CASSPWTSGSNEQYF. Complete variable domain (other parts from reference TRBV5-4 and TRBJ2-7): ETGVTQSPTHLIKTRGQQVTLRCSSQSGHNTVSWYQQALGQGPQFIFQYYREEENGRGNFPPRFSGLQFPNYSSELNVNALELDDSALYLCASSPWTSGSNEQYFGPGTRLTVT.

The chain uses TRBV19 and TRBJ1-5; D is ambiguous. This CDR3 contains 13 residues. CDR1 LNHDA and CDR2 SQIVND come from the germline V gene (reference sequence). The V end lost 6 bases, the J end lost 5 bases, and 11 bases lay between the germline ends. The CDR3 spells CASSRKQYQPQHF. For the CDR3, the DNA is TGTGCCAGTAGCAGAAAACAGTATCAGCCCCAGCATTTT. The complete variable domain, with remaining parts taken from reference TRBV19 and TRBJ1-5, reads DGGITQSPKYLFRKEGQNVTLSCEQNLNHDAMYWYRQDPGQGLRLIYYSQIVNDFQKGDIAEGYSVSREKKESFPLTVTSAQKNPTAFYLCASSRKQYQPQHFGDGTRLSIL.

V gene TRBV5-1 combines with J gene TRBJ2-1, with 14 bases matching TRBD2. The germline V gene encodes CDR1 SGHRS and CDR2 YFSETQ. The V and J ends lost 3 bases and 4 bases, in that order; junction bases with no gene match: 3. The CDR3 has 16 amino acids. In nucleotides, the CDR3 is TGCGCCAGCAGCTCGGGACTAGCGGGAGCTTACAATGAGCAGTTCTTC. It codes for CASSSGLAGAYNEQFF.

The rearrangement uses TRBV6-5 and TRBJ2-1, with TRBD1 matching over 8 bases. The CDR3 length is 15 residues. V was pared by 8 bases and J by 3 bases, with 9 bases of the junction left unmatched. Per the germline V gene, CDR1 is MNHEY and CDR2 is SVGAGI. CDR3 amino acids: CASSSDRGIYNEQFF. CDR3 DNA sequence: TGTGCCAGCTCTTCCGACAGGGGAATCTACAATGAGCAGTTCTTC.

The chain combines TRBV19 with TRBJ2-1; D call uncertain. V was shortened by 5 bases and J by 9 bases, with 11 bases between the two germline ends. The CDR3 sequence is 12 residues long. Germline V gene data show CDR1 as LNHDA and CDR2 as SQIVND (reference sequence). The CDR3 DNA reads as TGTGCCAGTAGTGCCCCCGGCGGTGAGCAGTTCTTC. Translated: CASSAPGGEQFF.

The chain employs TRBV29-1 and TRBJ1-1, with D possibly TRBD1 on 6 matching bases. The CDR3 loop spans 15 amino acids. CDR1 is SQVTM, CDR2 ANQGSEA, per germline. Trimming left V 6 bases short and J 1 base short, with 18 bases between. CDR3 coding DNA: TGCAGCGTGGACGTCGGACAGAGTTCGAACACTGAAGCTTTCTTT. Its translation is CSVDVGQSSNTEAFF. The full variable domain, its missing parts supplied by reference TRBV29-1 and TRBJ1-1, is SAVISQKPSRDICQRGTSLTIQCQVDSQVTMMFWYRQQPGQSLTLIATANQGSEATYESGFVIDKFPISRPNLTFSTLTVSNMSPEDSSIYLCSVDVGQSSNTEAFFGQGTRLTVV.

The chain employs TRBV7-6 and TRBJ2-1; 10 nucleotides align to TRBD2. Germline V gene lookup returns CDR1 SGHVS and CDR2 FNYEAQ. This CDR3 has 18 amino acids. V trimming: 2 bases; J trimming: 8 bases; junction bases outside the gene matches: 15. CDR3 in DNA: TGTGCCAGCAGCTTAAGTCTAGCGGGAGTGGCGAGAGAGCATGAGCAGTTCTTC. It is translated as CASSLSLAGVAREHEQFF.

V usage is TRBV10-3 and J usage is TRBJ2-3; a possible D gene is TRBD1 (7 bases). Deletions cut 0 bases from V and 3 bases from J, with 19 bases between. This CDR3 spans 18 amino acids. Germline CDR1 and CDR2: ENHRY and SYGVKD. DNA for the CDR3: TGTGCCATCAGTGAGTCCCACCCTGTACAGGGGAGGACAGATACGCAGTATTTT. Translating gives CAISESHPVQGRTDTQYF.

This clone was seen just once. CDR3 protein: CASSFHGQYGYTF. In nucleotides, the CDR3 is TGTGCCAGCAGTTTTCACGGACAGTATGGCTACACCTTC. The chain carries TRBV12-3 or TRBV12-4 and TRBJ1-2, with D perhaps TRBD1 (6 bases). CDR3 length: 13 residues. Trimming left V 3 bases short and J 5 bases short, with 10 bases between.

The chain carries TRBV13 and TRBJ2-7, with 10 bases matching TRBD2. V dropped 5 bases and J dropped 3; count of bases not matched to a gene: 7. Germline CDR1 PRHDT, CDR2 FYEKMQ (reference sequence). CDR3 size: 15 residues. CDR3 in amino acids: CASSLIAGGNYEQYF. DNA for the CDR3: TGTGCCAGCAGCCTAATAGCGGGAGGTAACTACGAGCAGTACTTC.

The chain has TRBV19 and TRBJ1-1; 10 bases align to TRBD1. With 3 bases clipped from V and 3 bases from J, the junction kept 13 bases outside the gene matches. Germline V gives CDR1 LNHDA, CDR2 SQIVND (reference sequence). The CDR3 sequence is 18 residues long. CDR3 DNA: TGTGCCAGTAGTATGGGAGTGACAGGGGGCCTTTTGCACACTGAAGCTTTCTTT. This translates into CASSMGVTGGLLHTEAFF. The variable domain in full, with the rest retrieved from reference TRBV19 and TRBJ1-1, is DGGITQSPKYLFRKEGQNVTLSCEQNLNHDAMYWYRQDPGQGLRLIYYSQIVNDFQKGDIAEGYSVSREKKESFPLTVTSAQKNPTAFYLCASSMGVTGGLLHTEAFFGQGTRLTVV.

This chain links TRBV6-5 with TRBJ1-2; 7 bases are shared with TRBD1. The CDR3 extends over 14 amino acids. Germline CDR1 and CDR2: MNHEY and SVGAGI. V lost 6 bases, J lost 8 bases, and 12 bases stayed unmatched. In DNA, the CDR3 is TGTGCCAGCAGACCCGACAGGGCGATGGGAGGCTACACCTTC. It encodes CASRPDRAMGGYTF.

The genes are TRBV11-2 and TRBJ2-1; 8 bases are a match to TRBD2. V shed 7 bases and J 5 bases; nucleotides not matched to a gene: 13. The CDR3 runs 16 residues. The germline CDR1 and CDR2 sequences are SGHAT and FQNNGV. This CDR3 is CASTPFSGVDHNEQFF. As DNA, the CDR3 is TGTGCCAGCACCCCCTTTAGCGGGGTGGATCACAATGAGCAGTTCTTC.

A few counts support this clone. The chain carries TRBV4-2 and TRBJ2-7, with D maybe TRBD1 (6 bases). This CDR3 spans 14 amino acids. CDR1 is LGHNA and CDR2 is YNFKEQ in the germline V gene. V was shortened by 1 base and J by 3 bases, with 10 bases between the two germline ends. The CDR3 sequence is CASSQVQGHYEQYF. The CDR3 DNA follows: TGTGCCAGCAGCCAAGTTCAGGGGCACTACGAGCAGTACTTC.

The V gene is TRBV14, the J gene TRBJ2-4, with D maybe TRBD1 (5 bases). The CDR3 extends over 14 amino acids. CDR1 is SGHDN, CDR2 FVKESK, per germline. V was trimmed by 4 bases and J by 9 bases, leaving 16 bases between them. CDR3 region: CASSPSDRPRIQYF. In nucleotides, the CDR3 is TGTGCCAGCAGCCCCTCCGACAGACCCCGCATTCAGTACTTC.

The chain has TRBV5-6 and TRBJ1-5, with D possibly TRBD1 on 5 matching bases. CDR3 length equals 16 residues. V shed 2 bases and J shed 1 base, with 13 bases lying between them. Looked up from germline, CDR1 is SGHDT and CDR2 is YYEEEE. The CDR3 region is CASSLGAGMSNQPQHF. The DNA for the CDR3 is TGTGCCAGCAGCTTAGGGGCAGGGATGAGCAATCAGCCCCAGCATTTT. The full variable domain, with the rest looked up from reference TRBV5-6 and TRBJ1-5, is DAGVTQSPTHLIKTRGQQVTLRCSPKSGHDTVSWYQQALGQGPQFIFQYYEEEERQRGNFPDRFSGHQFPNYSSELNVNALLLGDSALYLCASSLGAGMSNQPQHFGDGTRLSIL.

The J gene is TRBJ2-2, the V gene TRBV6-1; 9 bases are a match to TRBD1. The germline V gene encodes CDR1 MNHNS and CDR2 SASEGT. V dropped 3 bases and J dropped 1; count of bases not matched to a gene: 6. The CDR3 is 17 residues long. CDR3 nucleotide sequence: TGTGCCAGCAGTGAGTCCCGGGACAGGGTGAACACCGGGGAGCTGTTTTTT. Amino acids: CASSESRDRVNTGELFF.

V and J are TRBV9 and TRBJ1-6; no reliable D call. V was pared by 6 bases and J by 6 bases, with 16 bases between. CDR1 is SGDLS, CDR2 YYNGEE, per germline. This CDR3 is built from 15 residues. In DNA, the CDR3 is TGTGCCAGCACTCGATCACCCGCGGGTAATTCACCCCTCCACTTT. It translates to CASTRSPAGNSPLHF.

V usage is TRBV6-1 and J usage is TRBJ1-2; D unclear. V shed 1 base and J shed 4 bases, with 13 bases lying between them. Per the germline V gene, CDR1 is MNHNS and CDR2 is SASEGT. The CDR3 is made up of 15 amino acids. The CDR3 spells CASSEGPVGGYGYTF. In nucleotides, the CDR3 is TGTGCCAGCAGTGAAGGTCCGGTAGGCGGCTATGGCTACACCTTC.

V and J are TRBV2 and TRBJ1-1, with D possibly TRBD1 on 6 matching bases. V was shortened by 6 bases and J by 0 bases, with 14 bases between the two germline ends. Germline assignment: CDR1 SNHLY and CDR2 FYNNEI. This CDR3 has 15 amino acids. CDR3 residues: CASSRDITMNTEAFF. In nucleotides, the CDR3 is TGTGCCAGCAGCCGGGACATTACTATGAACACTGAAGCTTTCTTT.

This CDR3 reads CASTPTGESSYNEQFF. CDR3 DNA sequence: TGTGCCAGCACCCCCACCGGGGAAAGCTCCTACAATGAGCAGTTCTTC. The chain recombines TRBV3-1 (or the pseudogene TRBV3-2) with TRBJ2-1; maybe TRBD2 (5 bases). Trimming took off 7 bases at V and 0 bases at J, with 16 bases between the two ends. The CDR3 is made up of 16 amino acids. From germline, CDR1 is LGHDT and CDR2 YNNKEL (reference sequence).

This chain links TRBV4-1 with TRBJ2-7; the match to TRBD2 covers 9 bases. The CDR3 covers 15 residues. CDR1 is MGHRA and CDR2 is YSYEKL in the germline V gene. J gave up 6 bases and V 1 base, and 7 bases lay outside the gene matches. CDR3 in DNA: TGCGCCAGCAGCCAAGTCGGCGGGAGGGCCGGCGAGCAGTACTTC. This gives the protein CASSQVGGRAGEQYF.

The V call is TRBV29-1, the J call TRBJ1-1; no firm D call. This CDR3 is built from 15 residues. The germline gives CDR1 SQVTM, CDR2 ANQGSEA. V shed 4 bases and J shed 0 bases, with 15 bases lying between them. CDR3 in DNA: TGCAGCGTTGGGAAGGGTGGGAGCATGAACACTGAAGCTTTCTTT. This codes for CSVGKGGSMNTEAFF.

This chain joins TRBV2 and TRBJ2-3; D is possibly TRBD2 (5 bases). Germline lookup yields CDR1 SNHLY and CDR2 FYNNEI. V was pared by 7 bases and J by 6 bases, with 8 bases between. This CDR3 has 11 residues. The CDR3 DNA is TGTGCCAGCACTAGCTCCGATACGCAGTATTTT. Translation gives CASTSSDTQYF.

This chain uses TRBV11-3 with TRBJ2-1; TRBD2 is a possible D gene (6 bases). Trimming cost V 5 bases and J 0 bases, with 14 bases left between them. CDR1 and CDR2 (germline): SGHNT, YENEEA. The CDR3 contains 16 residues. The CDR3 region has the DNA TGTGCCAGCAGCAATTATGGGGGGAACTCCTACAATGAGCAGTTCTTC. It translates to CASSNYGGNSYNEQFF.

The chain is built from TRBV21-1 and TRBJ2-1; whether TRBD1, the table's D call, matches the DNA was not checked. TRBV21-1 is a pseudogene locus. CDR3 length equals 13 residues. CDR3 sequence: CASSNRDRAEQFF. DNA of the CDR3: TGTGCCAGCAGCAACCGGGACAGGGCCGAGCAGTTCTTC.